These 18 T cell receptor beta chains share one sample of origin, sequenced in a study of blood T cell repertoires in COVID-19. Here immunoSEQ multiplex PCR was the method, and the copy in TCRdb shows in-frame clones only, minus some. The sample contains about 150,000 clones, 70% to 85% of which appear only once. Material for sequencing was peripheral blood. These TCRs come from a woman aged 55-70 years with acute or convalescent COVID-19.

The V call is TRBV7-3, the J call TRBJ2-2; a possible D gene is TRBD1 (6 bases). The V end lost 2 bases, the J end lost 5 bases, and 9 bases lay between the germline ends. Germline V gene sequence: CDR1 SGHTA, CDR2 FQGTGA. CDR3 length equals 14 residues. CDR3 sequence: CASSLSTGTGELFF. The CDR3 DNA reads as TGTGCCAGCAGCTTATCAACAGGGACCGGGGAGCTGTTTTTT.

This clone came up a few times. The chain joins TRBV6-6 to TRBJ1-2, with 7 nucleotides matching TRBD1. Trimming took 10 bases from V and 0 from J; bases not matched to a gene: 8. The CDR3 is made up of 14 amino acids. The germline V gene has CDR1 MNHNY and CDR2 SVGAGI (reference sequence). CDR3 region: CATVETGTNYGYTF. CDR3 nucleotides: TGTGCCACCGTTGAGACAGGGACTAACTATGGCTACACCTTC.

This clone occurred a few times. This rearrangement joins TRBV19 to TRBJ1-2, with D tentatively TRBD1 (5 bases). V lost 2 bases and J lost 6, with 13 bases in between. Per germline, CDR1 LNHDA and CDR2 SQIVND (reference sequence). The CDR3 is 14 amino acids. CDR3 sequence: CASSIMGGVDGYTF. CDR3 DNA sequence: TGTGCCAGTAGTATAATGGGGGGTGTGGATGGCTACACCTTC.

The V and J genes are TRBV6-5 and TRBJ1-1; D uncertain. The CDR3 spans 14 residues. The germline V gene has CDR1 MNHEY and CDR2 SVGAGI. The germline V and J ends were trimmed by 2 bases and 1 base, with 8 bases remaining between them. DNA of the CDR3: TGTGCCAGCAGTTACGGAGGATCGAACACTGAAGCTTTCTTT. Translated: CASSYGGSNTEAFF.

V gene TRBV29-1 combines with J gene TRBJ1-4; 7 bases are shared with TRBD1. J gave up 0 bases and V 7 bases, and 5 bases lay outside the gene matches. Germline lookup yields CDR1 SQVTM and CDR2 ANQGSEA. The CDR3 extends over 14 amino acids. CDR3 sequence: CSGATGSTNEKLFF. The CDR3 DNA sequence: TGCAGCGGGGCGACAGGGTCAACTAATGAAAAACTGTTTTTT. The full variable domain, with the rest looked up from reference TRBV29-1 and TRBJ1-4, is SAVISQKPSRDICQRGTSLTIQCQVDSQVTMMFWYRQQPGQSLTLIATANQGSEATYESGFVIDKFPISRPNLTFSTLTVSNMSPEDSSIYLCSGATGSTNEKLFFGSGTQLSVL.

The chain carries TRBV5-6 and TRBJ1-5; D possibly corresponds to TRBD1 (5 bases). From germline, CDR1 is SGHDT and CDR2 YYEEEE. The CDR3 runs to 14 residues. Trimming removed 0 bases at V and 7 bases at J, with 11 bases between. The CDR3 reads CASSLGQGGQPQHF. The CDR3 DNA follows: TGTGCCAGCAGCTTGGGCCAGGGTGGCCAGCCCCAGCATTTT.

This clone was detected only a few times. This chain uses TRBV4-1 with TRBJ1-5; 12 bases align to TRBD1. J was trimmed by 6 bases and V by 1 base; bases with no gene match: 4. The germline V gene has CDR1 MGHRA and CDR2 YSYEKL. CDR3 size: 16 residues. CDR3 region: CASSQGDRGLGQPQHF. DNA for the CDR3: TGCGCCAGCAGCCAAGGGGACAGGGGGCTGGGTCAGCCCCAGCATTTT.

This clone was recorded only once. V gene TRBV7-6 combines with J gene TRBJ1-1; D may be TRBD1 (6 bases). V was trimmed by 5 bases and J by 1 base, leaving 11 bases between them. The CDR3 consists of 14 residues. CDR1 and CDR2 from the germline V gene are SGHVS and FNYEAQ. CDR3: CASSIRQANTEAFF. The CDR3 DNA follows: TGTGCCAGCAGCATCCGACAGGCGAACACTGAAGCTTTCTTT.

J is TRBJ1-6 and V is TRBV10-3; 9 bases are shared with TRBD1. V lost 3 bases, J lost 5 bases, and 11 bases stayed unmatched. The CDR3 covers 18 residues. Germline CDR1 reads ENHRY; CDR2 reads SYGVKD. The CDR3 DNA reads TGTGCCATCAGTGAATCCGGGACAGGGACTTTGGATAATTCACCCCTCCACTTT. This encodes CAISESGTGTLDNSPLHF.

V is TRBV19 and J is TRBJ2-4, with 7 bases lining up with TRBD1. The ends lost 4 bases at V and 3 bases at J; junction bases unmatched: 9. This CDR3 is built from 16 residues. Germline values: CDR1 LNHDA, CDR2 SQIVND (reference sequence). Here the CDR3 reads CASSTPETGFKNIQYF. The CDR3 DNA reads TGTGCCAGTAGTACGCCGGAGACAGGGTTCAAAAACATTCAGTACTTC. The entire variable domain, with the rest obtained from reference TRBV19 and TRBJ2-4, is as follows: DGGITQSPKYLFRKEGQNVTLSCEQNLNHDAMYWYRQDPGQGLRLIYYSQIVNDFQKGDIAEGYSVSREKKESFPLTVTSAQKNPTAFYLCASSTPETGFKNIQYFGAGTRLSVL.

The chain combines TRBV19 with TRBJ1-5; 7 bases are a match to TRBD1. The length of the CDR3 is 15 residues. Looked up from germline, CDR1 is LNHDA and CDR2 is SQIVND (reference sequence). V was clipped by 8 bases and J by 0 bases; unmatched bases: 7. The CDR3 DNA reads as TGTGCCAGTTCCGAGGGGGCGTATAGCAATCAGCCCCAGCATTTT. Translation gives CASSEGAYSNQPQHF.

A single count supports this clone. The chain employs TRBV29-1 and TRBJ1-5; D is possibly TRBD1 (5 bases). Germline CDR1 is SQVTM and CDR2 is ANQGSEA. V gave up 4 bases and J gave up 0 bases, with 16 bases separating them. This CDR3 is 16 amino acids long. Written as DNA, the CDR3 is TGCAGCGTTGTTTCTCCGGGGGGAAATAGCAATCAGCCCCAGCATTTT. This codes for CSVVSPGGNSNQPQHF.

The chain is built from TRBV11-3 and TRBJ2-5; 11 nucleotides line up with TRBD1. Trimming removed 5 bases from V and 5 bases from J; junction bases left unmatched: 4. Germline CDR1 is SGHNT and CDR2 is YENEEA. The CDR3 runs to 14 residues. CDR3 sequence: CASSGQGAGETQYF. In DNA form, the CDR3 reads TGTGCCAGCAGCGGACAGGGGGCAGGGGAGACCCAGTACTTC.

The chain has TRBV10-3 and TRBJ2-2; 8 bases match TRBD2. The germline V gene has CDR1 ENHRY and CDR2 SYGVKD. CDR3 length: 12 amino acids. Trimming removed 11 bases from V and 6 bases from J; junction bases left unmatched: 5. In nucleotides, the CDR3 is TGTGCCTGTCGGGGGGGGGCCGGGGAGCTGTTTTTT. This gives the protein CACRGGAGELFF.

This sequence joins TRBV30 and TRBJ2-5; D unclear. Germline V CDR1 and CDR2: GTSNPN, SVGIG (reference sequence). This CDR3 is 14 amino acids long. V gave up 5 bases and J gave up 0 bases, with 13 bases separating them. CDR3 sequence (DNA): TGTGCCTGGGGTAATCAACTAAACCAAGAGACCCAGTACTTC. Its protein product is CAWGNQLNQETQYF.

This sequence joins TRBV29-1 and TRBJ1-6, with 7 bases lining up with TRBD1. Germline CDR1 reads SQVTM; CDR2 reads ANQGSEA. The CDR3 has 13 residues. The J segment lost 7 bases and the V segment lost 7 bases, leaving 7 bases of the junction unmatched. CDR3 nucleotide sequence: TGCAGCGCCCTGACAGGGAAAAATTCACCCCTCCACTTT. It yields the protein CSALTGKNSPLHF. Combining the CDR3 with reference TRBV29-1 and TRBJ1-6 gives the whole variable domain SAVISQKPSRDICQRGTSLTIQCQVDSQVTMMFWYRQQPGQSLTLIATANQGSEATYESGFVIDKFPISRPNLTFSTLTVSNMSPEDSSIYLCSALTGKNSPLHFGNGTRLTVT.

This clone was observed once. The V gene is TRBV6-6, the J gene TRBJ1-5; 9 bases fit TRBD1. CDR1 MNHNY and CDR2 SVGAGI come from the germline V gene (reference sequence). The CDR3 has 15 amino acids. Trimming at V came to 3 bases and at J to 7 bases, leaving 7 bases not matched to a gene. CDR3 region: CASSYRGQGKQPQHF. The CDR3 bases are TGTGCCAGCAGTTATCGGGGACAGGGTAAACAGCCCCAGCATTTT.

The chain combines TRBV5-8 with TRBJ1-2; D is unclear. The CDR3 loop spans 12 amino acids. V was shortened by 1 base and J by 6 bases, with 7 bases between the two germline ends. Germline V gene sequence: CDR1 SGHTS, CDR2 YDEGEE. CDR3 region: CASSLWGDGYTF. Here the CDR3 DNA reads TGTGCCAGCAGCTTGTGGGGAGATGGCTACACCTTC. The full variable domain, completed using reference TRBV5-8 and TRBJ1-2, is EAGVTQSPTHLIKTRGQQATLRCSPISGHTSVYWYQQALGLGLQFLLWYDEGEERNRGNFPPRFSGRQFPNYSSELNVNALELEDSALYLCASSLWGDGYTFGSGTRLTVV.